This T cell receptor beta chain was sequenced during a study of T cells after yellow fever vaccination. Across the whole study: Preparation of fractions with low cell numbers was performed using SMART-Seq v4 Ultra Low Input. Study outcomes and limitations: The secondary response was weaker but peaked faster, day 5 versus 15.

TCRdb processed the 5' RACE reads anew with MiXCR; each CDR3 protein has one entry. The repertoire table contains some 46 distinct CDR3 sequences. Points on this clonotype: As yet, its antigen is unknown. The library was built for alpha chains, so this beta chain is an off-target read and its size means little.

The CDR3 runs 15 residues. Trimming removed 9 bases at V and 4 bases at J, with 21 bases between. Germline values: CDR1 SGHTA, CDR2 FQGNSA. The source of this sequence is a young man who received the YFV17D yellow fever vaccine. Sequencing was performed on CD4+ T cells sorted from PBMCs, taken 15 days after the yellow fever booster vaccination. V usage is TRBV7-2 and J usage is TRBJ2-5; the D gene is possibly TRBD1 (8 bases). The CDR3 DNA reads TGTGCCAGTGGGCACAGACAGGGGAGGGGAGAGACCCAGTACTTC. Its protein product is CASGHRQGRGETQYF.